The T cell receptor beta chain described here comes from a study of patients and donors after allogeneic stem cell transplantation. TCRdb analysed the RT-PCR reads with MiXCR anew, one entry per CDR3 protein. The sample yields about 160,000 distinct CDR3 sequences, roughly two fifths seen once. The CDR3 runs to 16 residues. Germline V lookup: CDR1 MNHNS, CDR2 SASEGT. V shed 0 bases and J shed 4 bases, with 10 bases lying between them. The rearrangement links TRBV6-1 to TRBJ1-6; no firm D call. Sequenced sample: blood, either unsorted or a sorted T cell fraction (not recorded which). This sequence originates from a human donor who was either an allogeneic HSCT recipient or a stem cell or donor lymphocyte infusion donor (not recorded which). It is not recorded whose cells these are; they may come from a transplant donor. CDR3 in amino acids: CASSEAPPGYNSPLHF. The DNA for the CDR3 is TGTGCCAGCAGTGAAGCCCCACCGGGATATAATTCACCCCTCCACTTT.